This T cell receptor beta chain was retrieved from a study of radiotherapy plus CTLA-4 blockade in lung cancer. Background on the study: Patients showed objective responses in about 20% of cases and disease control in more than 25%.

Chemo-refractory metastatic non-small-cell lung cancer patients underwent focal radiation alongside CTLA-4 blockade with ipilimumab. Sequenced by immunoSEQ multiplex PCR; TCRdb stores in-frame clones only, minus some. Among about 80,000 clones listed, under 90% were seen once. The CDR3 runs to 17 residues. Germline V gene lookup returns CDR1 KGHSH and CDR2 LQKENI. The V end lost 2 bases, the J end lost 4 bases, and 18 bases lay between the germline ends. The V call is TRBV18, the J call TRBJ1-3; D not resolved. The TCR sequence derives from a human donor with non-small cell lung cancer who had stable disease on radiotherapy plus ipilimumab. Sequencing was performed on peripheral blood, taken from a patient treated with radiotherapy plus ipilimumab. CDR3 in DNA: TGTGCCAGCTCACCAACGTTAAACCGGGGAAGCGGAAACACCATATATTTT. Its translation is CASSPTLNRGSGNTIYF.